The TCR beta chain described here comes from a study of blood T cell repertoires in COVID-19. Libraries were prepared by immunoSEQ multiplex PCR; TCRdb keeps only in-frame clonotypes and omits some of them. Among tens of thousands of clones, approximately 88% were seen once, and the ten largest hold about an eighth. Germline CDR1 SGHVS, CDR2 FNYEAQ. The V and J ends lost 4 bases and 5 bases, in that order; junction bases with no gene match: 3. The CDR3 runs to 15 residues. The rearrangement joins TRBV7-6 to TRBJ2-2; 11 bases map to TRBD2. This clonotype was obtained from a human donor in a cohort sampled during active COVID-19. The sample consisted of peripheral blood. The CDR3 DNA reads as TGTGCCAGCAGCTGGACTAGCGGGTCAACCGGGGAGCTGTTTTTT. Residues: CASSWTSGSTGELFF.